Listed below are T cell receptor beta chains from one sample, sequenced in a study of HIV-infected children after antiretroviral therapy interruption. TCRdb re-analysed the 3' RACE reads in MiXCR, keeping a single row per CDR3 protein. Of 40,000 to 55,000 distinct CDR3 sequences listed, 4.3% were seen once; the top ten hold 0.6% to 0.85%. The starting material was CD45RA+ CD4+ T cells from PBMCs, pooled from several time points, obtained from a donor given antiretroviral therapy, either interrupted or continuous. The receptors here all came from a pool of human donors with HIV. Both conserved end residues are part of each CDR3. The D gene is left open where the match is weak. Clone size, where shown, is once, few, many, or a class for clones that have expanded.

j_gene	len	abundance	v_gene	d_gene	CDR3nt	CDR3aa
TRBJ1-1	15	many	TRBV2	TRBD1	TGTGCCAGCAGGGAAACAGGGGTACCGAACACTGAAGCTTTCTTT	CASRETGVPNTEAFF
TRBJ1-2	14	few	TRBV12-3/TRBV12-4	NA	TGTGCCAGCAGTTTACTGGGCCCTGGCGGTGGCTACACCTTC	CASSLLGPGGGYTF
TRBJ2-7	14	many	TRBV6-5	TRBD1	TGTGCCAGCAGTTACTCGGGACAGGGAAACGAGCAGTACTTC	CASSYSGQGNEQYF
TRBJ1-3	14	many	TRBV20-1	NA	TGCAGTGCTAGAAGGGGGGACTCTGGAAACACCATATATTTT	CSARRGDSGNTIYF
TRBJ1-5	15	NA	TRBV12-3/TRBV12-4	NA	TGTGCCAGCAGTTTAGTCCTCGGGGGCGTGGGGCCCCAGCATTTT	CASSLVLGGVGPQHF
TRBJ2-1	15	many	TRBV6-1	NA	TGTGCCAGCAGTGAAGAGCGGATCTCAATCGATGAGCAGTTCTTC	CASSEERISIDEQFF
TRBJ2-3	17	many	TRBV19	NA	TGTGCCAGTCGGCCTAAGGAACCTCAAGGTAGCACAGATACGCAGTATTTT	CASRPKEPQGSTDTQYF
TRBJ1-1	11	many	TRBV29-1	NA	TGCAGCGTTGAATCGGGGGCGGGGGCTTTCTTT	CSVESGAGAFF
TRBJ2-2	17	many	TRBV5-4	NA	TGTGCCAGCAGCTTGCTGGTCGCGGGGGCCTTAACCGGGGAGCTGTTTTTT	CASSLLVAGALTGELFF
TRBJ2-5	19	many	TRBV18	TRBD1	TGTGCCAGCTCACCGTCCCTTTCACAGGGGCTATCCCTCCAAGAGACCCAGTACTTC	CASSPSLSQGLSLQETQYF
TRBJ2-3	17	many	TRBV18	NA	TGTGCCAGCTCACCACCTAGTTACCAAAACCCCACAGATACGCAGTATTTT	CASSPPSYQNPTDTQYF
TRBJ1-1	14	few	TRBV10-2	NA	TGCGCCAGCAGTGACCAGGTCATGAACACTGAAGCTTTCTTT	CASSDQVMNTEAFF
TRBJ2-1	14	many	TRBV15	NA	TGTGCCACCAGCAAGGACAAGGTAAACAATGAGCAGTTCTTC	CATSKDKVNNEQFF
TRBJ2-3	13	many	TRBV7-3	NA	TGTGCCAGCAGCTTGTCCCTCACAGATACGCAGTATTTT	CASSLSLTDTQYF
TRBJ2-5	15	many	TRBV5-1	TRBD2	TGCGCCAGCAGCCGCACTAGCGGGGCGACAGAGACCCAGTACTTC	CASSRTSGATETQYF
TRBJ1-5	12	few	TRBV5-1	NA	TGTGCCAGCAGCGGCTCTCACTGGCCCCAGCATTTT	CASSGSHWPQHF
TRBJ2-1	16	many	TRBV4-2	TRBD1	TGTGCCAGCAGCCAAGAGGGAGGACAGGGGTGGAGTGAGCAGTTCTTC	CASSQEGGQGWSEQFF
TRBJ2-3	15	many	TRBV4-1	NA	TGCGCCAGCAGCCAACTGGACCTCTACACAGATACGCAGTATTTT	CASSQLDLYTDTQYF
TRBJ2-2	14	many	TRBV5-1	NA	TGCGCCAGCAGCGTGGACAGCTTACCCGGGGAGCTGTTTTTT	CASSVDSLPGELFF
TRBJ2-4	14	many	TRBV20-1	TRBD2	TGCAGTGCTAGTTTGCGGGGGGGGAAAAACATTCAGTACTTC	CSASLRGGKNIQYF
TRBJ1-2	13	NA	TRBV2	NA	TGTGCCAGCAGAGAGGGGGAAAGCTATGGCTACACCTTC	CASREGESYGYTF